This note documents a single TCR beta chain sequence. Its specificity is unknown. The germline gives CDR1 SEHNR, CDR2 FQNEAQ (reference sequence). V dropped 2 bases and J dropped 3 bases, with 9 bases sitting between them. There are 14 residues in the CDR3. These data are taken from a study of beta chain features in type 1 diabetes. Overall study: Healthy donors and patients showed comparable age, gender and cell yields. The study, taken as a whole, reports: It was among patients, rather than healthy donors, that naive, central memory and Treg TCRB repertoires appeared more similar. There was a possibility that cDNA sequencing over-represented cells with high TCR expression. Across all four CD4+ subsets, people with type 1 diabetes showed modestly shorter TCRB CDR3s.

What was sequenced were expressed TCRB transcripts, since all of the isolated RNA had been reverse transcribed. Here immunoSEQ multiplex PCR was the method, and the copy in TCRdb shows in-frame clones only, minus some. The sample has about 53,000 clones, about 60% seen once. It was via CD45RO/CCR7/CD25/CD127/CD95/CD27 that CD4+ naive, central memory, regulatory and stem cell-like memory cells were sorted. This sequence joins TRBV7-9 and TRBJ2-3; D is perhaps TRBD2 (5 bases). Sequenced input: stem cell memory CD4+ T cells from blood. This TCR was recovered from a woman between 25 and 40 years old with type 1 diabetes. CDR3 amino acids: CASSLTSYTDTQYF. In nucleotides, the CDR3 is TGTGCCAGCAGCTTAACTAGTTATACAGATACGCAGTATTTT.